The sample holds a few counts of the clone carrying this T cell receptor beta chain. The data were taken from a study of blood T cell repertoires in COVID-19. Overall study context: Collection of acute and convalescent COVID-19 samples took place in the United States, Italy and Spain. PBMCs, B-cell-depleted T cells, or T cells provided the cDNA or gDNA that made up the material.

Authors' data handling: Nucleated cell number was recorded as an estimate derived from reference gene primer amplification. Only in-frame clones appear in the TCRdb table, and some are missing; sequencing was by immunoSEQ multiplex PCR. That table is the source of V, J and clone size, and D and trimming were worked out from the DNA. The repertoire holds under 90,000 clones, with 87% as singletons. Germline lookup yields CDR1 SGHNT and CDR2 YYREEE (reference sequence). The ends were cut back, 2 bases at V and 3 bases at J, with 8 bases in the middle. This CDR3 contains 13 residues. The sample comprised peripheral blood. The TCR comes from a man in his 60s with acute or convalescent COVID-19. The V gene is TRBV5-4, the J gene TRBJ2-5, with D possibly matching TRBD1 (5 bases). The CDR3 DNA reads as TGTGCCAGCAGCTTCTCAGGGAAAGAGACCCAGTACTTC. Its protein product is CASSFSGKETQYF.